The 27 T cell receptor beta chains below all came from one sample that was sequenced in a study of somatic mutations in cytotoxic T cells in rheumatoid arthritis. Generated by immunoSEQ multiplex PCR, the TCRdb table keeps only in-frame clones and is missing some. The data show around 20,000 clones, over 80% seen once. Sequencing input: CD8+ T cells sorted from blood. The source is a man aged 18 to 30 with rheumatoid arthritis.

This clone was seen only once. The chain links TRBV4-1 to TRBJ2-1, with D possibly matching TRBD2 (6 bases). The germline gives CDR1 MGHRA, CDR2 YSYEKL. Between the trimmed V and J ends, which lost 4 bases and 12 bases, there was a span of 13 bases. The CDR3 has 12 residues. The CDR3 loop reads CASSPPGTLQFF. CDR3 nucleotides: TGCGCCAGCAGCCCCCCGGGGACTCTGCAGTTCTTC.

The V call is TRBV5-1, the J call TRBJ1-1; possibly TRBD1 for D (6 bases). V was trimmed by 7 bases and J by 8 bases, leaving 15 bases between them. CDR1 is SGHRS, CDR2 YFSETQ, per germline. The CDR3 is 12 amino acids. The CDR3 sequence is CASQRSGDEAFF. The DNA of the CDR3 is TGCGCCAGCCAACGCTCAGGGGACGAAGCTTTCTTT.

This clone was seen a single time. The chain links TRBV4-1 to TRBJ1-5; 9 nucleotides line up with TRBD1. Germline V gene lookup returns CDR1 MGHRA and CDR2 YSYEKL. J was trimmed by 4 bases and V by 1 base; bases with no gene match: 2. CDR3 size: 15 residues. CDR3 sequence reads: CASSQVGQGNQPQHF. In DNA, the CDR3 is TGCGCCAGCAGCCAAGTTGGACAGGGGAATCAGCCCCAGCATTTT.

The chain employs TRBV13 and TRBJ1-1; maybe TRBD1 (5 bases). V lost 5 bases and J lost 1, with 5 bases in between. The length of the CDR3 is 12 residues. Germline V gives CDR1 PRHDT, CDR2 FYEKMQ (reference sequence). CDR3 sequence (DNA): TGTGCCAGCAGCAGGGGGAACACTGAAGCTTTCTTT. Amino acids: CASSRGNTEAFF.

The chain's CDR3 is CASSLVHAPVNEQFF. Here the CDR3 DNA reads TGTGCCAGCAGCTTAGTCCACGCCCCAGTCAATGAGCAGTTCTTC. V usage is TRBV11-2 and J usage is TRBJ2-1; D uncertain. Germline CDR1 reads SGHAT; CDR2 reads FQNNGV. This CDR3 has 15 amino acids. V gave up 1 base and J gave up 6 bases, with 13 bases separating them. Based on the CDR3 plus reference TRBV11-2 and TRBJ2-1, the full variable domain is EAGVAQSPRYKIIEKRQSVAFWCNPISGHATLYWYQQILGQGPKLLIQFQNNGVVDDSQLPKDRFSAERLKGVDSTLKIQPAKLEDSAVYLCASSLVHAPVNEQFFGPGTRLTVL.

The rearrangement joins TRBV7-9 to TRBJ2-5; 12 nucleotides match TRBD2. The CDR3 has 16 amino acids. From germline, CDR1 is SEHNR and CDR2 FQNEAQ (reference sequence). The V segment lost 4 bases and the J segment 5 bases; nucleotides outside the gene matches: 8. CDR3 residues: CASSSTRTSGGETQYF. The CDR3 DNA is TGTGCCAGCAGCTCTACTCGTACTAGCGGGGGGGAGACCCAGTACTTC.

This sequence joins TRBV5-6 and TRBJ1-5, with D possibly TRBD1 on 6 matching bases. The CDR3 consists of 16 residues. CDR1 and CDR2 from the germline V gene are SGHDT and YYEEEE. CDR3 region: CTQGRCFLHSNQPQHF. CDR3 in DNA: TGTACGCAGGGGCGGTGTTTCCTACATAGCAATCAGCCCCAGCATTTT.

J is TRBJ2-5 and V is TRBV6-9; TRBD1 aligns across 11 bases. V shed 0 bases and J 2 bases; nucleotides not matched to a gene: 8. CDR3 length: 18 residues. Germline-derived CDR1 and CDR2 are MNHGY and SVAAGI. Here the CDR3 DNA reads TGTGCCAGCAGTTATTCCGGGACCCGGGACAGGGGGCAAGAGACCCAGTACTTC. It translates to CASSYSGTRDRGQETQYF.

The chain recombines TRBV5-6 with TRBJ1-6; D is uncertain. The CDR3 length is 13 residues. V lost 8 bases to trimming and J lost 7 bases, with 13 bases between them. Germline values: CDR1 SGHDT, CDR2 YYEEEE. CDR3 protein: CASFRALNSPLHF. The CDR3 nucleotides are TGTGCCAGTTTTAGGGCGCTCAATTCACCCCTCCACTTT.

This chain uses TRBV28 with TRBJ1-1; 10 positions match TRBD1. CDR3 size: 14 residues. The trim removed 6 bases at V and 5 bases at J, leaving 6 bases unmatched. Germline lookup yields CDR1 MDHEN and CDR2 SYDVKM. This chain's CDR3 is CASRPDRGRTEAFF. DNA of the CDR3: TGTGCCAGCAGACCCGACAGGGGGCGGACTGAAGCTTTCTTT.

This chain uses TRBV6-4 with TRBJ2-1, with TRBD1 matching over 8 bases. J gave up 8 bases and V 8 bases, and 14 bases lay outside the gene matches. Per germline, CDR1 MRHNA and CDR2 SNTAGT. The CDR3 loop spans 15 amino acids. CDR3 DNA sequence: TGTGCCAGCTCCCAGACCGGACAGGGTACCGATGAGCAGTTCTTC. This gives the protein CASSQTGQGTDEQFF.

This clone has a handful of counts. V usage is TRBV19 and J usage is TRBJ1-2; D perhaps matches TRBD1 (6 bases). V was shortened by 1 base and J by 2 bases, with 11 bases between the two germline ends. This CDR3 contains 15 residues. Germline V CDR1 and CDR2: LNHDA, SQIVND (reference sequence). The CDR3 coding sequence is TGTGCCAGTAGTATAGTTGCCAGGGGAAACTATGGCTACACCTTC. Protein sequence: CASSIVARGNYGYTF.

This sequence joins TRBV2 and TRBJ2-5; D is possibly TRBD1 or TRBD2 (5 bases each). The CDR3 spans 15 residues. From germline, CDR1 is SNHLY and CDR2 FYNNEI. Trimming took 1 base from V and 3 from J, leaving 12 bases between them. CDR3 coding DNA: TGTGCCAGCAGTGAAGGAGGGACGGCAAAAGAGACCCAGTACTTC. Translated, it gives CASSEGGTAKETQYF.

CDR3 sequence: CATSSPPYEQYF. Written as DNA, the CDR3 is TGTGCCACCAGCAGTCCACCCTACGAGCAGTACTTC. The V gene is TRBV15, the J gene TRBJ2-7; D is unresolved. The V gene's germline CDR1 is LNHNV and CDR2 YYDKDF (reference sequence). The CDR3 covers 12 residues. V was cut by 3 bases and J by 2 bases, with 5 bases left in between.

The genes are TRBV19 and TRBJ1-5, with 9 nucleotides matching TRBD1. With 5 bases clipped from V and 2 bases from J, the junction kept 4 bases outside the gene matches. Germline V lookup: CDR1 LNHDA, CDR2 SQIVND (reference sequence). The length of the CDR3 is 15 residues. CDR3: CASSWDRDRNQPQHF. The DNA of the CDR3 is TGTGCCAGTAGTTGGGACAGGGATCGCAATCAGCCCCAGCATTTT.

The chain combines TRBV7-2 with TRBJ2-5, with D maybe TRBD1 (6 bases). The V end lost 2 bases, the J end lost 4 bases, and 11 bases lay between the germline ends. Germline lookup yields CDR1 SGHTA and CDR2 FQGNSA. The CDR3 extends over 14 amino acids. The CDR3 DNA reads as TGTGCCAGCAGCTTACTAGGGGGATTAGAGACCCAGTACTTC. Translating it yields CASSLLGGLETQYF.

The rearrangement joins TRBV27 to TRBJ1-6; a possible D gene is TRBD1 (6 bases). Trimming took off 5 bases at V and 9 bases at J, with 14 bases between the two ends. The CDR3 runs to 14 residues. The germline V gene has CDR1 MNHEY and CDR2 SMNVEV (reference sequence). CDR3 in DNA: TGTGCCAGCAGTCTAGAGGGGGATCTTTCACCCCTCCACTTT. Translated, it gives CASSLEGDLSPLHF.

This chain joins TRBV4-3 and TRBJ2-2; a possible D gene is TRBD1 (6 bases). V was shortened by 0 bases and J by 6 bases, with 14 bases between the two germline ends. The CDR3 sequence is 16 residues long. CDR1 and CDR2 (germline): LGHNA, YSLEER. The CDR3 sequence is CASSQELGAQAGELFF. The CDR3, as DNA: TGCGCCAGCAGCCAAGAGCTGGGGGCGCAGGCCGGGGAGCTGTTTTTT.

The rearrangement joins TRBV27 to TRBJ1-5; D remains unclear. The CDR3 consists of 15 residues. V lost 5 bases and J lost 1, with 12 bases in between. CDR1 is MNHEY, CDR2 SMNVEV, per germline (reference sequence). CDR3 nucleotides: TGTGCCAGCAGTCCTATACACGGAAGCAATCAGCCCCAGCATTTT. Translated, it gives CASSPIHGSNQPQHF.

This CDR3 is CASSMPDRNDYGYTF. CDR3 in DNA: TGTGCCAGCAGCATGCCGGACCGAAATGACTATGGCTACACCTTC. The chain recombines TRBV6-6 with TRBJ1-2; D remains ambiguous. Per germline, CDR1 MNHNY and CDR2 SVGAGI (reference sequence). This CDR3 has 15 amino acids. V lost 6 bases, J lost 3 bases, and 17 bases lay in between.

The chain uses TRBV2 and TRBJ1-6; maybe TRBD1 (6 bases). The CDR3 is 14 amino acids. The germline V and J ends were trimmed by 10 bases and 10 bases, with 20 bases remaining between them. Per germline, CDR1 SNHLY and CDR2 FYNNEI. The CDR3 DNA is TGTGCCAACACAGGGAATCGGGAGGACTCACCCCTCCACTTT. Translation gives CANTGNREDSPLHF.

This clone has a single count. This chain joins TRBV7-9 and TRBJ1-1; a weak D match, TRBD1 (6 bases). Trimming removed 3 bases from V and 1 base from J, with 12 bases in between. Per the germline V gene, CDR1 is SEHNR and CDR2 is FQNEAQ (reference sequence). The CDR3 covers 15 residues. The CDR3 sequence is CASSFYRATNTEAFF. The CDR3 nucleotides are TGTGCCAGCAGCTTTTACAGGGCGACGAACACTGAAGCTTTCTTT.

The chain carries TRBV7-8 and TRBJ1-5; D remains ambiguous. V shed 2 bases and J shed 7 bases, with 6 bases lying between them. This CDR3 is built from 12 residues. The germline V gene has CDR1 SGHVS and CDR2 FQNEAQ. The CDR3 reads CASSLYEQPQHF. DNA for the CDR3: TGTGCCAGCAGCTTATACGAACAGCCCCAGCATTTT.

The chain carries TRBV5-5 and TRBJ2-4; D is uncertain. CDR3 length equals 18 residues. Trimming removed 4 bases at V and 0 bases at J, with 20 bases between. Germline V lookup: CDR1 SGHKS, CDR2 YYEKEE (reference sequence). The CDR3 nucleotides are TGTGCCAGCAGCGGGATTTGGGGTCTGGAGCTAGCCAAAAACATTCAGTACTTC. It is translated as CASSGIWGLELAKNIQYF.

This clone was observed a handful of times. An end of the junction differs from the germline gene, which may be a read error. The chain is built from TRBV16 and TRBJ1-1; no reliable D call. Germline CDR1 reads KGHSY; CDR2 reads FQNENV. The CDR3 length is 13 residues. Here the CDR3 reads CASSQMKEQFPSF. CDR3 DNA sequence: TGTGCCAGCAGCCAAATGAAAGAACAGTTTCCCTCCTTT.

The chain recombines TRBV5-6 with TRBJ2-5; 8 nucleotides align to TRBD2. V was pared by 1 base and J by 1 base, with 12 bases of the junction left unmatched. CDR1 SGHDT and CDR2 YYEEEE come from the germline V gene. The CDR3 runs to 18 residues. DNA of the CDR3: TGTGCCAGCAGCTTGCGGGGGGCAGCGGGGGCCTTCCAAGAGACCCAGTACTTC. Translation: CASSLRGAAGAFQETQYF. Variable domain in full (rest from reference TRBV5-6 and TRBJ2-5): DAGVTQSPTHLIKTRGQQVTLRCSPKSGHDTVSWYQQALGQGPQFIFQYYEEEERQRGNFPDRFSGHQFPNYSSELNVNALLLGDSALYLCASSLRGAAGAFQETQYFGPGTRLLVL.

This clone has only a few counts. The rearrangement joins TRBV4-1 to TRBJ1-5; no reliable D call. In germline, CDR1 is MGHRA, CDR2 YSYEKL. V lost 3 bases to trimming and J lost 7 bases, with 16 bases between them. The CDR3 has 15 amino acids. In nucleotides, the CDR3 is TGCGCCAGCAGCCACGGACCGGAGGTCAGGCAGCCCCAGCATTTT. Translating it yields CASSHGPEVRQPQHF.